The 31 T cell receptor beta chains below come from one sample, sequenced in a study of T cell responses to AZD1222 COVID-19 vaccine. Repertoires were generated with immunoSEQ multiplex PCR, while TCRdb's copy carries only in-frame clones and drops some. The table records approximately 220,000 clones, about 93% of them present only once. The material sequenced was peripheral blood, taken on day 0 of MenACWY control vaccination. The receptors originated from an adult in good health.

The V gene is TRBV12-5, the J gene TRBJ1-1; 8 bases fit TRBD1. There are 15 residues in the CDR3. The germline V gene has CDR1 LGHNT and CDR2 FRNRAP. Germline trimming cut 4 bases from V and 1 base from J; bases unmatched to any gene: 5. CDR3 sequence reads: CASGYSDRGNTEAFF. The CDR3 bases are TGTGCTAGTGGTTACTCTGACAGGGGGAACACTGAAGCTTTCTTT.

This sequence joins TRBV4-1 and TRBJ2-7; 9 bases fit TRBD1. V was pared by 5 bases and J by 0 bases, with 8 bases of the junction left unmatched. The CDR3 is 16 residues long. CDR1 MGHRA and CDR2 YSYEKL come from the germline V gene. The CDR3 is CASSLKTGGSSYEQYF. CDR3 nucleotides: TGCGCCAGCAGCTTGAAGACAGGGGGGAGCTCCTACGAGCAGTACTTC.

Worth noting for this clone: Other DNA sequences within the sample encode an identical CDR3. The chain has TRBV27 and TRBJ1-5, with 10 positions matching TRBD1. Losses at the gene ends were 3 bases for V and 2 bases for J; bases not matched to a gene: 1. CDR3 size: 15 residues. Germline V CDR1 and CDR2: MNHEY, SMNVEV (reference sequence). Here the CDR3 reads CASSLGTGGNQPQHF. CDR3 sequence (DNA): TGTGCCAGCAGTTTGGGGACAGGGGGCAATCAGCCCCAGCATTTT.

The chain is built from TRBV4-3 and TRBJ1-3; 7 bases are shared with TRBD1. The germline V gene encodes CDR1 LGHNA and CDR2 YSLEER. The CDR3 has 19 residues. With 0 bases clipped from V and 0 bases from J, the junction kept 11 bases outside the gene matches. Written as DNA, the CDR3 is TGCGCCAGCAGCCAAGAGCGGACAGGCCTTTACCTCTCTGGAAACACCATATATTTT. As protein: CASSQERTGLYLSGNTIYF.

The chain employs TRBV7-2 and TRBJ1-3; 8 bases agree with TRBD1. This CDR3 is 14 amino acids long. Looked up from germline, CDR1 is SGHTA and CDR2 is FQGNSA. Unmatched junction bases numbered 3, after V lost 4 bases and J lost 4 bases. CDR3 in amino acids: CASSSQGDGNTIYF. CDR3 coding DNA: TGTGCCAGCAGCTCACAGGGGGACGGAAACACCATATATTTT.

The gene calls are TRBV19 and TRBJ1-3, with 7 bases aligning to TRBD1. The CDR3 sequence is 16 residues long. V trimming: 5 bases; J trimming: 2 bases; junction bases outside the gene matches: 9. Germline CDR1 LNHDA, CDR2 SQIVND (reference sequence). DNA of the CDR3: TGTGCCAGTAGTCTTTCGACAGGGACCCCTGGAAACACCATATATTTT. Translated, it gives CASSLSTGTPGNTIYF.

This clone was seen a single time. Other DNA sequences in this sample translate to the same CDR3. V usage is TRBV5-1 and J usage is TRBJ1-1; D unresolved. V lost 0 bases, J lost 1 base, and 4 bases lay in between. The CDR3 spans 13 residues. Per germline, CDR1 SGHRS and CDR2 YFSETQ. The chain's CDR3 is CASSLEGNTEAFF. The CDR3 coding sequence is TGCGCCAGCAGCTTGGAAGGGAACACTGAAGCTTTCTTT.

The chain combines TRBV7-9 with TRBJ1-2; D is possibly TRBD1 (6 bases). Germline lookup yields CDR1 SEHNR and CDR2 FQNEAQ (reference sequence). This CDR3 comprises 15 residues. V lost 5 bases and J lost 7, with 20 bases in between. The CDR3 DNA reads TGTGCCAGCAGCCACATTCCCGGGACACCGTCTGGCTACACCTTC. This codes for CASSHIPGTPSGYTF.

The chain has TRBV6-5 and TRBJ1-2, with D perhaps TRBD1 (6 bases). The germline CDR1 and CDR2 sequences are MNHEY and SVGAGI. V lost 5 bases, J lost 8 bases, and 15 bases lay in between. This CDR3 is built from 13 residues. CDR3 DNA: TGTGCCAGCAGTCAATACAGGGTGCACGGCTACACCTTC. Its protein is CASSQYRVHGYTF.

The rearrangement uses TRBV19 and TRBJ1-3; perhaps TRBD1 as D (5 bases). The CDR3 runs to 13 residues. CDR1 LNHDA and CDR2 SQIVND come from the germline V gene (reference sequence). Trimming took off 5 bases at V and 11 bases at J, with 16 bases between the two ends. The CDR3 DNA sequence: TGTGCCAGTAGTTCGTCGGGGGTATCGGCCATATATTTT. Its translation: CASSSSGVSAIYF.

The chain recombines TRBV20-1 with TRBJ1-2, with D unclear. The V end was cut by 8 bases, the J end by 6 bases, with 13 bases between. This CDR3 region has 11 residues. Germline CDR1 DFQATT, CDR2 SNEGSKA (reference sequence). In nucleotides, the CDR3 is TGCAGTCCACGTGACCCTGATGGCTACACCTTC. Translation: CSPRDPDGYTF.

The V call is TRBV5-8, the J call TRBJ2-7; D is unclear. CDR1 is SGHTS and CDR2 is YDEGEE in the germline V gene. CDR3 length: 13 residues. V lost 5 bases to trimming and J lost 5 bases, with 14 bases between them. The CDR3: CASRRAAVDEQYF. In DNA form, the CDR3 reads TGTGCCAGCAGACGCGCCGCGGTCGACGAGCAGTACTTC.

The CDR3 nucleotides read TGTGCCAGCAGCCCGGGGGACAGGGGAAATGGCTACACCTTC. This codes for CASSPGDRGNGYTF. This sequence joins TRBV7-2 and TRBJ1-2, with TRBD1 matching over 10 bases. Germline V gene lookup returns CDR1 SGHTA and CDR2 FQGNSA. The CDR3 consists of 14 residues. J lost 6 bases, V lost 5 bases, and 6 bases had no gene match. Filled out from reference TRBV7-2 and TRBJ1-2, the complete variable domain reads GAGVSQSPSNKVTEKGKDVELRCDPISGHTALYWYRQSLGQGLEFLIYFQGNSAPDKSGLPSDRFSAERTGGSVSTLTIQRTQQEDSAVYLCASSPGDRGNGYTFGSGTRLTVV.

The chain uses TRBV5-6 and TRBJ2-7; D gene uncertain. The CDR3 consists of 16 residues. Trimming stripped 2 bases from V and 3 bases from J, with 18 bases between. The germline CDR1 and CDR2 sequences are SGHDT and YYEEEE. The CDR3 DNA reads as TGTGCCAGCAGCTTTCGCCCAGACTTCAGGTTCTACGAGCAGTACTTC. This sequence encodes CASSFRPDFRFYEQYF.

This chain joins TRBV6-4 and TRBJ2-3, with TRBD2 as a possible D gene (6 bases). Germline CDR1 reads MRHNA; CDR2 reads SNTAGT. The CDR3 loop spans 14 amino acids. Trimming shortened V by 2 bases and J by 6 bases, and 12 bases separated the two germline ends. Written as DNA, the CDR3 is TGTGCCAGCAGTGACCTTGGAGGGTTGGATACGCAGTATTTT. Its translation is CASSDLGGLDTQYF.

V is TRBV5-4 and J is TRBJ2-7; TRBD2 agrees at 8 bases. The CDR3 is 15 residues long. V shed 1 base, J shed 2 bases, and the junction held 5 bases outside the gene matches. CDR1 and CDR2 from the germline V gene are SGHNT and YYREEE (reference sequence). CDR3 sequence: CASSLSGGGTYEQYF. In nucleotides, the CDR3 is TGTGCCAGCAGCTTGTCCGGGGGGGGGACCTACGAGCAGTACTTC.

The chain joins TRBV6-5 to TRBJ2-1; D uncertain. The germline gives CDR1 MNHEY, CDR2 SVGAGI. The CDR3 loop spans 15 amino acids. V was trimmed by 4 bases and J by 0 bases, leaving 10 bases between them. The CDR3 is CASSSTSSSYNEQFF. The CDR3 bases are TGTGCCAGCAGTTCCACATCGAGCTCCTACAATGAGCAGTTCTTC.

DNA for the CDR3: TGTGCCAGCAGCCACCTTTCCGGACCCACCAGGCGGGAGCAGTTCTTC. Encoded protein: CASSHLSGPTRREQFF. The chain couples TRBV3-1 (or the pseudogene TRBV3-2) to TRBJ2-1; unclear D gene. The CDR3 length is 16 residues. CDR1 LGHDT and CDR2 YNNKEL come from the germline V gene (reference sequence). With 3 bases removed from V and 10 bases from J, the gap between germline ends came to 22 bases.

The chain employs TRBV7-9 and TRBJ1-2, with 9 bases identical to TRBD1. The ends lost 6 bases at V and 6 bases at J; junction bases unmatched: 11. The CDR3 is made up of 15 amino acids. CDR1 is SEHNR and CDR2 is FQNEAQ in the germline V gene (reference sequence). Here the CDR3 reads CASRNPGTGFNGYTF. CDR3 sequence (DNA): TGTGCCAGCAGAAATCCCGGGACAGGGTTCAATGGCTACACCTTC.

The chain combines TRBV6-5 with TRBJ1-1; no definite D call. Trimming cost V 5 bases and J 11 bases, with 15 bases left between them. Germline CDR1 is MNHEY and CDR2 is SVGAGI. The length of the CDR3 is 12 residues. CDR3 DNA sequence: TGTGCCAGCAGTCCAAACAATGGTCTGGCTTTCTTT. It specifies CASSPNNGLAFF.

The chain recombines TRBV11-2 with TRBJ1-1, with D possibly being TRBD1 (5 bases). V lost 2 bases and J 6 bases, leaving 16 bases between the germline ends. The length of the CDR3 is 15 residues. The germline V gene has CDR1 SGHAT and CDR2 FQNNGV. The CDR3 bases are TGTGCCAGCAGCTTATACCGAGACAGAGGCGCTGAAGCTTTCTTT. Translation: CASSLYRDRGAEAFF.

The chain joins TRBV14 to TRBJ1-6, with a weak D call TRBD1 (6 bases). There are 14 residues in the CDR3. V lost 1 base to trimming and J lost 10 bases, with 11 bases between them. Germline V lookup: CDR1 SGHDN, CDR2 FVKESK. CDR3: CASSQVTGISPLHF. The DNA of the CDR3 is TGTGCCAGCAGCCAAGTGACAGGAATCTCACCCCTCCACTTT.

The chain has TRBV6-5 and TRBJ1-5; unclear D gene. The CDR3 has 13 amino acids. Per germline, CDR1 MNHEY and CDR2 SVGAGI. With 0 bases removed from V and 9 bases from J, the gap between germline ends came to 9 bases. CDR3 in amino acids: CASSYSMSGPQHF. In nucleotides, the CDR3 is TGTGCCAGCAGTTACTCGATGTCAGGGCCCCAGCATTTT.

The rearrangement joins TRBV30 to TRBJ1-4; D is perhaps TRBD1 (5 bases). The V end was cut by 1 base, the J end by 4 bases, with 16 bases between. Germline loops: CDR1 GTSNPN, CDR2 SVGIG (reference sequence). The CDR3 covers 16 residues. CDR3 loop: CAWSAIGAPGNEKLFF. CDR3 nucleotides: TGTGCCTGGAGTGCCATCGGGGCCCCGGGTAATGAAAAACTGTTTTTT.

This clone has a handful of counts. The chain is built from TRBV30 and TRBJ1-2, with TRBD1 matching over 10 bases. With 3 bases clipped from V and 4 bases from J, the junction kept 8 bases outside the gene matches. Germline CDR1 and CDR2: GTSNPN and SVGIG (reference sequence). This CDR3 spans 15 amino acids. CDR3 amino acids: CAWRVGGTGAYGYTF. The DNA for the CDR3 is TGTGCCTGGAGAGTAGGCGGGACAGGGGCCTATGGCTACACCTTC.

As DNA, the CDR3 is TGTGCCAGCAGGTCGACAGGGGCAACTAATGAAAAACTGTTTTTT. Translating it yields CASRSTGATNEKLFF. This chain links TRBV7-2 with TRBJ1-4, with 8 bases aligning to TRBD1. The germline V gene encodes CDR1 SGHTA and CDR2 FQGNSA. Trimming removed 6 bases from V and 0 bases from J; junction bases left unmatched: 3. The CDR3 has 15 amino acids.

On this clone: The same CDR3 arises from other DNA sequences in this sample as well. The chain uses TRBV5-1 and TRBJ1-5; D is unresolved. Per germline, CDR1 SGHRS and CDR2 YFSETQ. This CDR3 spans 14 amino acids. The V end lost 0 bases, the J end lost 4 bases, and 8 bases lay between the germline ends. The CDR3 nucleotides read TGCGCCAGCAGCTTGGGAGACGGGAATCAGCCCCAGCATTTT. It is translated as CASSLGDGNQPQHF.

The chain joins TRBV5-4 to TRBJ1-2; 7 bases are a match to TRBD1. Germline V gene sequence: CDR1 SGHNT, CDR2 YYREEE (reference sequence). The CDR3 has 12 amino acids. Trimming took 4 bases from V and 6 from J; bases not matched to a gene: 3. DNA for the CDR3: TGTGCCAGCAGCGCGGGACAGAATGGCTACACCTTC. Its protein product is CASSAGQNGYTF.

The CDR3 DNA reads as TGTGCCAGCAGCTTCGGGCAGGGTTTTTACACTGAAGCTTTCTTT. It codes for CASSFGQGFYTEAFF. The V gene is TRBV5-6, the J gene TRBJ1-1, with D possibly TRBD1 on 5 matching bases. Trimming left V 2 bases short and J 3 bases short, with 14 bases between. The CDR3 is 15 amino acids. Germline V CDR1 and CDR2: SGHDT, YYEEEE.

The chain combines TRBV15 with TRBJ1-2; D unresolved. CDR3 length: 15 residues. Germline lookup yields CDR1 LNHNV and CDR2 YYDKDF (reference sequence). V gave up 0 bases and J gave up 4 bases, with 12 bases separating them. The CDR3 nucleotides are TGTGCCACCAGCAGAGATTCGGCGGGGATCTATGGCTACACCTTC. It encodes CATSRDSAGIYGYTF.

The count of this clone is one. The rearrangement joins TRBV30 to TRBJ2-7; D assignment may be TRBD1 or TRBD2 (6 bases each). The length of the CDR3 is 15 residues. Trimming removed 2 bases at V and 7 bases at J, with 21 bases between. Germline V gene sequence: CDR1 GTSNPN, CDR2 SVGIG (reference sequence). The CDR3 spells CAWSPDWAGQGEQYF. For the CDR3, the DNA is TGTGCCTGGAGTCCCGATTGGGCGGGGCAGGGGGAGCAGTACTTC.